The 9 T cell receptor beta chains below were found in one sample sequenced in a study of cytomegalovirus exposure and HLA in healthy donors. With 60 Vbeta and 13 Jbeta primers, the PCR was carried out. This table comes from immunoSEQ multiplex PCR, and its TCRdb copy is limited to in-frame clones, with some not included. The table records under 200,000 clones, 79% of them present only once. Source material: PBMCs. The receptor source for this set is a woman between 50 and 59 years old in good health and CMV-seronegative.

The V and J genes are TRBV18 and TRBJ2-7, with 7 bases lining up with TRBD1. Germline loops: CDR1 KGHSH, CDR2 LQKENI. V was clipped by 6 bases and J by 3 bases; unmatched bases: 11. The CDR3 covers 15 residues. CDR3 coding DNA: TGTGCCAGCTCTCTATCGCTGGGACAGCACTACGAGCAGTACTTC. Amino acids: CASSLSLGQHYEQYF.

The chain combines TRBV11-2 with TRBJ2-3, with 13 bases matching TRBD2. This CDR3 contains 18 residues. Germline CDR1 is SGHAT and CDR2 is FQNNGV. Trimming at V came to 5 bases and at J to 2 bases, leaving 10 bases not matched to a gene. CDR3 coding DNA: TGTGCCAGCAGCCACGGCGGGACTAGCGGGGCCTCCACAGATACGCAGTATTTT. This translates into CASSHGGTSGASTDTQYF.

Regarding this clone: A junction boundary mismatches the germline segment, possibly from a read error. The rearrangement links TRBV2 to TRBJ2-3, with 10 bases matching TRBD2. The CDR3 sequence is 14 residues long. CDR1 and CDR2 from the germline V gene are SNHLY and FYNNEI. CDR3 in DNA: TGTGCCAGCAGTGAAGCGCTAAGGGTTAGCGGGGGGCAATTT. It is translated as CASSEALRVSGGQF. Full variable domain (remainder filled in from reference TRBV2 and TRBJ2-3): EPEVTQTPSHQVTQMGQEVILRCVPISNHLYFYWYRQILGQKVEFLVSFYNNEISEKSEIFDDQFSVERPDGSNFTLKIRSTKLEDSAMYFCASSEALRVSGGQFGPGTRLTVL.

This chain joins TRBV18 and TRBJ2-1; D ambiguous. V lost 4 bases and J 7 bases, leaving 11 bases between the germline ends. This CDR3 comprises 13 residues. Per germline, CDR1 KGHSH and CDR2 LQKENI. The CDR3: CASSRGDPNEQFF. In DNA, the CDR3 is TGTGCCAGCTCACGCGGTGACCCTAATGAGCAGTTCTTC.

This clone occurred a few times. At one of its ends the junction is not consistent with the germline gene, which may arise from a read error. The V and J genes are TRBV7-9 and TRBJ1-2; TRBD1 is a possible D gene (6 bases). The germline V gene encodes CDR1 SEHNR and CDR2 FQNEAQ (reference sequence). The CDR3 is 14 residues long. The CDR3 protein is CSSSIRQEIYGYTF. CDR3 nucleotide sequence: TGTTCCAGCAGCATACGACAGGAGATCTATGGCTACACCTTC.

The V gene is TRBV29-1, the J gene TRBJ1-1, with unresolved D. Germline V gives CDR1 SQVTM, CDR2 ANQGSEA. This CDR3 is 15 amino acids long. V lost 6 bases and J 1 base, leaving 18 bases between the germline ends. As DNA, the CDR3 is TGCAGCGTGATAAACCCGACACATAAGAACACTGAAGCTTTCTTT. Residues: CSVINPTHKNTEAFF. Full variable domain (outside the CDR3, taken from reference TRBV29-1 and TRBJ1-1): SAVISQKPSRDICQRGTSLTIQCQVDSQVTMMFWYRQQPGQSLTLIATANQGSEATYESGFVIDKFPISRPNLTFSTLTVSNMSPEDSSIYLCSVINPTHKNTEAFFGQGTRLTVV.

The V call is TRBV6-1, the J call TRBJ1-5; TRBD1 agrees at 9 bases. Unmatched junction bases numbered 5, after V lost 9 bases and J lost 2 bases. Germline V gene sequence: CDR1 MNHNS, CDR2 SASEGT. There are 14 residues in the CDR3. The CDR3 loop reads CASNRDRGNQPQHF. For the CDR3, the DNA is TGTGCCAGTAACCGGGACAGGGGCAATCAGCCCCAGCATTTT.

This clone showed up just once. The chain uses TRBV10-2 and TRBJ2-1; D might be TRBD2 (5 bases). Looked up from germline, CDR1 is WSHSY and CDR2 is SAAADI. The CDR3 spans 13 residues. Trimming removed 4 bases from V and 6 bases from J, with 10 bases in between. CDR3: CASSGLAGNEQFF. The CDR3 nucleotides read TGCGCCAGCAGTGGCCTAGCTGGCAATGAGCAGTTCTTC.

This clone has a handful of counts. The chain is built from TRBV4-2 and TRBJ2-1, with TRBD2 identical over 10 bases. Per germline, CDR1 LGHNA and CDR2 YNFKEQ. V shed 3 bases, J shed 5 bases, and the junction held 4 bases outside the gene matches. CDR3 length: 15 residues. CDR3 in amino acids: CASSQRAGGDNEQFF. DNA for the CDR3: TGTGCCAGCAGCCAGCGAGCGGGAGGGGACAATGAGCAGTTCTTC.